These 30 T cell receptor beta chains originate from one sample sequenced in a study of cytomegalovirus exposure and HLA in healthy donors. This table comes from immunoSEQ multiplex PCR, and its TCRdb copy is limited to in-frame clones, with some not included. The sample lists around 60,000 clones, under 95% occurring once. Input material: PBMCs. The receptors come from a woman under 30 in good health and CMV-seronegative.

The rearrangement uses TRBV19 and TRBJ2-7; 7 bases fit TRBD1. J was trimmed by 5 bases and V by 3 bases; bases with no gene match: 4. This CDR3 spans 13 amino acids. Looked up from germline, CDR1 is LNHDA and CDR2 is SQIVND (reference sequence). The CDR3 bases are TGTGCCAGTAGTATGACAGGGTTGGACGAGCAGTACTTC. Encoded protein: CASSMTGLDEQYF.

This chain uses TRBV5-5 with TRBJ1-4, with 11 bases fitting TRBD1. CDR3 length equals 16 residues. CDR1 and CDR2 (germline): SGHKS, YYEKEE (reference sequence). After removal of 1 base from V and 4 bases from J, the junction contained 3 bases not matched to a gene. In nucleotides, the CDR3 is TGTGCCAGCAGCTTGAAGGGACAGGGGGGTAATGAAAAACTGTTTTTT. This encodes CASSLKGQGGNEKLFF.

The J gene is TRBJ1-1, the V gene TRBV29-1, with a possible D match to TRBD1 (5 bases). The CDR3 spans 14 residues. V lost 7 bases, J lost 5 bases, and 20 bases lay in between. Germline CDR1 reads SQVTM; CDR2 reads ANQGSEA. CDR3 amino acids: CSADRLGRGTEAFF. CDR3 DNA sequence: TGCAGCGCCGATCGGCTGGGGAGGGGAACTGAAGCTTTCTTT.

The rearrangement uses TRBV28 and TRBJ2-7; D may be TRBD1 (6 bases). Trimming took 6 bases from V and 2 from J, leaving 11 bases between them. The CDR3 extends over 13 amino acids. CDR1 MDHEN and CDR2 SYDVKM come from the germline V gene. The CDR3 DNA sequence: TGTGCCAGCAGCTACAGGGATACCTACGAGCAGTACTTC. It translates to CASSYRDTYEQYF.

The chain links TRBV4-3 to TRBJ2-3; 11 bases fit TRBD2. Germline loops: CDR1 LGHNA, CDR2 YSLEER. With 0 bases clipped from V and 2 bases from J, the junction kept 7 bases outside the gene matches. The CDR3 spans 18 residues. The CDR3 nucleotides are TGCGCCAGCAGCCAAGATCTTAGCGGGAGGGGTTTCACAGATACGCAGTATTTT. Protein sequence: CASSQDLSGRGFTDTQYF.

A single count supports this clone. For the CDR3, the DNA is TGTGCCAGCAGCTTAGGAGCGGGGGGTCCTAGCACAGATACGCAGTATTTT. Residues: CASSLGAGGPSTDTQYF. V gene TRBV7-8 combines with J gene TRBJ2-3; 9 nucleotides line up with TRBD2. The junction had 5 bases not matched to a gene; V was cut back by 1 base and J by 0 bases. Germline CDR1 reads SGHVS; CDR2 reads FQNEAQ. CDR3 length: 17 residues.

The chain joins TRBV28 to TRBJ1-4, with 12 positions matching TRBD1. V was clipped by 3 bases and J by 11 bases; unmatched bases: 22. Germline loops: CDR1 MDHEN, CDR2 SYDVKM. This CDR3 is built from 20 residues. The CDR3 protein is CASSLSGQGAKAVTGDKLFF. The CDR3, as DNA: TGTGCCAGCAGTTTGTCGGGACAGGGGGCAAAGGCGGTTACGGGGGACAAACTGTTTTTT.

The genes are TRBV5-4 and TRBJ1-2; 12 nucleotides agree with TRBD1. This CDR3 contains 17 residues. Trimming cost V 2 bases and J 8 bases; bases outside gene matches: 13. Germline CDR1 reads SGHNT; CDR2 reads YYREEE (reference sequence). The CDR3 is CASSFPGTGGSVEGYTF. In nucleotides, the CDR3 is TGTGCCAGCAGCTTTCCCGGGACAGGGGGCTCAGTGGAGGGCTACACCTTC.

This chain joins TRBV7-9 and TRBJ2-3; 8 nucleotides agree with TRBD2. The CDR3 spans 14 residues. Germline V gene sequence: CDR1 SEHNR, CDR2 FQNEAQ (reference sequence). Trimming took 4 bases from V and 4 from J; bases not matched to a gene: 4. Written as DNA, the CDR3 is TGTGCCAGCAGCTCTTGGACTAGCTCAGATACGCAGTATTTT. Its translation is CASSSWTSSDTQYF.

This chain uses TRBV6-6 with TRBJ1-5; the D gene is possibly TRBD1 (6 bases). The CDR3 loop spans 14 amino acids. In germline, CDR1 is MNHNY, CDR2 SVGAGI (reference sequence). The V end lost 4 bases, the J end lost 5 bases, and 12 bases lay between the germline ends. The CDR3 reads CASSWGHLDQPQHF. The CDR3 nucleotides read TGTGCCAGCAGTTGGGGACACCTCGATCAGCCCCAGCATTTT.

The gene calls are TRBV5-1 and TRBJ2-5, with TRBD2 matching 9 bases. The germline V gene has CDR1 SGHRS and CDR2 YFSETQ. V was clipped by 4 bases and J by 2 bases; unmatched bases: 9. This CDR3 contains 16 residues. The CDR3 is CASSPGSTSGQETQYF. DNA of the CDR3: TGCGCCAGCAGCCCCGGTTCGACTAGCGGACAAGAGACCCAGTACTTC.

The genes are TRBV29-1 and TRBJ1-5; D might be TRBD1 (5 bases). Per germline, CDR1 SQVTM and CDR2 ANQGSEA. Trimming cost V 6 bases and J 4 bases, with 13 bases left between them. This CDR3 contains 13 residues. CDR3 protein: CSVADTPNQPQHF. The CDR3 bases are TGCAGCGTGGCGGACACCCCTAATCAGCCCCAGCATTTT.

This clone has a single count. The junction departs from the called germline gene at one end, perhaps through a read error. The rearrangement uses TRBV6-4 and TRBJ1-1, with a weak D call TRBD1 (5 bases). The germline CDR1 and CDR2 sequences are MRHNA and SNTAGT. The CDR3 runs to 15 residues. CDR3 in amino acids: CATSPPGLQNTEAFF. The CDR3 nucleotides are TGTGCCACCAGTCCACCAGGGCTTCAGAACACTGAAGCTTTCTTT.

The V gene is TRBV11-2, the J gene TRBJ2-1; 8 bases align to TRBD1. Unmatched junction bases numbered 7, after V lost 4 bases and J lost 2 bases. Germline values: CDR1 SGHAT, CDR2 FQNNGV. This CDR3 spans 16 amino acids. CDR3 in amino acids: CASSWPDRVPYNEQFF. The DNA for the CDR3 is TGTGCCAGCAGCTGGCCGGACAGGGTTCCCTACAATGAGCAGTTCTTC.

V usage is TRBV21-1 and J usage is TRBJ2-7; TRBD1, the table's D call, lacks a check against the DNA. TRBV21-1 is termed a pseudogene. CDR3 length: 20 amino acids. CDR3 coding DNA: TGTGCCAGCAGCAAACTTCTCCACCGGACAGGGGGCAGAAGCTCCTACGAGCAGTACTTC. The encoded protein is CASSKLLHRTGGRSSYEQYF.

The chain carries TRBV4-1 and TRBJ2-1; 12 bases agree with TRBD2. J lost 7 bases, V lost 2 bases, and 3 bases had no gene match. CDR3 length equals 15 residues. Germline assignment: CDR1 MGHRA and CDR2 YSYEKL. DNA for the CDR3: TGCGCCAGCAGCCAACTCGGACTAGCGGGAAATGAGCAGTTCTTC. Translating it yields CASSQLGLAGNEQFF.

The V gene is TRBV6-5, the J gene TRBJ2-7, with 13 bases identical to TRBD2. Germline V lookup: CDR1 MNHEY, CDR2 SVGAGI. V was clipped by 5 bases and J by 2 bases; unmatched bases: 3. This CDR3 has 15 residues. This chain's CDR3 is CASSLGTSGTYEQYF. The CDR3 DNA reads TGTGCCAGCAGTCTCGGGACTAGCGGGACCTACGAGCAGTACTTC.

The chain joins TRBV19 to TRBJ2-6; TRBD2 is a possible D gene (5 bases). This CDR3 has 15 residues. The germline gives CDR1 LNHDA, CDR2 SQIVND (reference sequence). V was shortened by 3 bases and J by 0 bases, with 6 bases between the two germline ends. In nucleotides, the CDR3 is TGTGCCAGTAGTATCCGGGGCTCTGGGGCCAACGTCCTGACTTTC. Translated: CASSIRGSGANVLTF.

The chain recombines TRBV15 with TRBJ2-7; 8 bases map to TRBD1. The J segment lost 3 bases and the V segment lost 5 bases, leaving 3 bases of the junction unmatched. CDR3 size: 13 residues. Germline assignment: CDR1 LNHNV and CDR2 YYDKDF (reference sequence). DNA of the CDR3: TGTGCCACCAGCGTAGGACAGGGCTACGAGCAGTACTTC. It is translated as CATSVGQGYEQYF.

J is TRBJ2-1 and V is TRBV11-3, with D tentatively TRBD2 (6 bases). CDR1 is SGHNT and CDR2 is YENEEA in the germline V gene. V lost 5 bases and J lost 8, with 16 bases in between. The CDR3 runs to 14 residues. In DNA form, the CDR3 reads TGTGCCAGCAGCCCCTCGGGCGGGGCGGATGAGCAGTTCTTC. This codes for CASSPSGGADEQFF.

This chain joins TRBV7-9 and TRBJ1-3; D gene ambiguous. V lost 10 bases to trimming and J lost 0 bases, with 13 bases between them. Germline-derived CDR1 and CDR2 are SEHNR and FQNEAQ (reference sequence). The CDR3 length is 14 residues. The CDR3 DNA is TGTGCCAATACACCACCGATCTCTGGAAACACCATATATTTT. Amino acids: CANTPPISGNTIYF. Combining the CDR3 with reference TRBV7-9 and TRBJ1-3 gives the whole variable domain DTGVSQNPRHKITKRGQNVTFRCDPISEHNRLYWYRQTLGQGPEFLTYFQNEAQLEKSRLLSDRFSAERPKGSFSTLEIQRTEQGDSAMYLCANTPPISGNTIYFGEGSWLTVV.

This chain connects TRBV6-6 to TRBJ1-1, with D perhaps matching TRBD1 (6 bases). Trimming took off 5 bases at V and 6 bases at J, with 22 bases between the two ends. This CDR3 has 16 amino acids. Germline assignment: CDR1 MNHNY and CDR2 SVGAGI (reference sequence). The CDR3 nucleotides are TGTGCCAGCAGTACGGGGCAGGGGATTAGAGGTTCTGAAGCTTTCTTT. Translating gives CASSTGQGIRGSEAFF.

The chain has TRBV7-3 and TRBJ1-2; D is possibly TRBD1 (5 bases). Per the germline V gene, CDR1 is SGHTA and CDR2 is FQGTGA. V was cut by 6 bases and J by 0 bases, with 11 bases left in between. The CDR3 is 14 amino acids. The CDR3 reads CASSPGESNYGYTF. Written as DNA, the CDR3 is TGTGCCAGCAGTCCGGGGGAATCTAACTATGGCTACACCTTC.

The rearrangement links TRBV11-2 to TRBJ2-1; 7 nucleotides match TRBD1. CDR1 and CDR2 from the germline V gene are SGHAT and FQNNGV. There are 15 residues in the CDR3. Unmatched junction bases numbered 14, after V lost 8 bases and J lost 7 bases. The CDR3 region has the DNA TGTGCCAGCTCCAAGAGGACCAGGGGGAGTAATGAGCAGTTCTTC. This sequence encodes CASSKRTRGSNEQFF.

V is TRBV11-2 and J is TRBJ2-7; 8 nucleotides line up with TRBD1. The CDR3 spans 17 residues. Germline CDR1 is SGHAT and CDR2 is FQNNGV. V was pared by 3 bases and J by 3 bases, with 13 bases of the junction left unmatched. CDR3 DNA sequence: TGTGCCAGCAGCTTGGGGCTGATGGACAGGGCCTACTACGAGCAGTACTTC. Protein: CASSLGLMDRAYYEQYF.

V and J are TRBV27 and TRBJ2-3, with 11 positions matching TRBD2. The CDR3 is 18 residues long. The V segment lost 5 bases and the J segment 1 base; nucleotides outside the gene matches: 11. Germline V lookup: CDR1 MNHEY, CDR2 SMNVEV (reference sequence). The CDR3 protein is CASSPLRVAGGRTDTQYF. CDR3 coding DNA: TGTGCCAGCAGTCCCCTAAGGGTAGCGGGGGGGCGCACAGATACGCAGTATTTT.

The V gene is TRBV29-1, the J gene TRBJ1-4; D not resolved. The CDR3 sequence is 13 residues long. Trimming cost V 4 bases and J 4 bases, with 10 bases left between them. Germline CDR1 SQVTM, CDR2 ANQGSEA. The CDR3 sequence is CSVGRAVNEKLFF. The DNA for the CDR3 is TGCAGCGTTGGGAGGGCGGTTAATGAAAAACTGTTTTTT.

V gene TRBV7-3 combines with J gene TRBJ2-3; the D gene is possibly TRBD2 (5 bases). CDR1 is SGHTA and CDR2 is FQGTGA in the germline V gene. V lost 5 bases to trimming and J lost 4 bases, with 13 bases between them. The CDR3 spans 14 residues. The CDR3 is CASSIPEAADTQYF. The CDR3, as DNA: TGTGCCAGCAGCATTCCAGAAGCGGCAGATACGCAGTATTTT.

CDR3 sequence: CAILADGADTQYF. CDR3 DNA sequence: TGTGCCATCCTGGCCGACGGGGCAGATACGCAGTATTTT. The chain is built from TRBV10-3 and TRBJ2-3, with D perhaps TRBD2 (5 bases). Germline V gives CDR1 ENHRY, CDR2 SYGVKD. This CDR3 region has 13 residues. Trimming cost V 8 bases and J 4 bases, with 13 bases left between them.

This chain links TRBV6-5 with TRBJ1-6; 8 bases align to TRBD1. Germline V lookup: CDR1 MNHEY, CDR2 SVGAGI. Trimming removed 6 bases from V and 9 bases from J; junction bases left unmatched: 7. The CDR3 runs 14 residues. CDR3 in DNA: TGTGCCAGCAGCACGGACAGGGATGGTTCACCCCTCCACTTT. It yields the protein CASSTDRDGSPLHF.